This T cell receptor beta chain was identified during a study of glioma-infiltrating T cells after dendritic cell vaccination. Overall study: Dendritic cell vaccination trial patients had either newly diagnosed or recurrent glioblastoma.

The repertoire was sequenced with immunoSEQ multiplex PCR; TCRdb's copy has only in-frame clones and lacks some. The data show some 99,000 clones, around 80% seen once. Specified time point: after dendritic cell vaccination, including at tumor progression/relapse. The CDR3 is made up of 14 amino acids. CDR1 and CDR2 (germline): MNHEY, SMNVEV (reference sequence). V gave up 6 bases and J gave up 6 bases, with 12 bases separating them. Here the sequenced sample was blood, taken after dendritic cell vaccination. The rearrangement uses TRBV27 and TRBJ1-6; TRBD1 is a possible D gene (6 bases). This sequence was found in a human donor with glioblastoma. CDR3 in amino acids: CASRPNRVNSPLHF. The CDR3 DNA sequence: TGTGCCAGCAGACCCAACAGGGTTAATTCACCCCTCCACTTT.